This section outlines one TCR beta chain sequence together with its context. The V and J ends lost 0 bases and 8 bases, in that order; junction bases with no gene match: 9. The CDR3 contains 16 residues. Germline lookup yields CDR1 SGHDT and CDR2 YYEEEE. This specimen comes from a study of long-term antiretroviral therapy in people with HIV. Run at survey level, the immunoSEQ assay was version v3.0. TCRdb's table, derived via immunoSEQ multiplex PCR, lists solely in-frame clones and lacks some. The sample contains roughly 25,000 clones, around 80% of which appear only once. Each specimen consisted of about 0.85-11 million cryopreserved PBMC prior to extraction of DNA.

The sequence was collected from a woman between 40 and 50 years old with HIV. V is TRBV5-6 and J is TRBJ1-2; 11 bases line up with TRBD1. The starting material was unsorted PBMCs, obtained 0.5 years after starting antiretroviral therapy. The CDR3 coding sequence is TGTGCCAGCAGCTTGGGGACAGGGGGCTCATTGGGCGGCTACACCTTC. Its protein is CASSLGTGGSLGGYTF.